A single sample gave rise to the 5 T cell receptor beta chains below, sequenced in a study of blood T cells in healthy people across ages. It was with a sample-barcoded 5' primer and a J-beta primer mix that a second PCR of about 6 to 12 cycles was run. Using its own MiXCR run on the 5' RACE reads, TCRdb lists one record per CDR3 protein. The table has about 1,000,000 distinct CDR3 sequences, 45% seen once; the top ten hold over 15%. The sequenced material came from blood. The source of these receptors is an older woman in good health.

This sequence joins TRBV10-3 and TRBJ1-1, with D perhaps TRBD1 (5 bases). The CDR3 loop spans 14 amino acids. The V and J ends lost 4 bases and 4 bases respectively, with 13 bases between them. CDR1 ENHRY and CDR2 SYGVKD come from the germline V gene. The DNA of the CDR3 is TGTGCCATCAGTGCTGGGGTGGGGGGCACTGAAGCTTTCTTT. Translated: CAISAGVGGTEAFF.

This clonotype was recorded only once. V usage is TRBV7-9 and J usage is TRBJ2-7; possible D gene TRBD2, 6 bases. The germline gives CDR1 SEHNR, CDR2 FQNEAQ (reference sequence). Trimming shortened V by 5 bases and J by 2 bases, and 16 bases separated the two germline ends. This CDR3 is built from 15 residues. The CDR3 loop reads CASSRERLTTYEQYF. The CDR3 bases are TGTGCCAGCAGCCGGGAGCGCCTAACCACCTACGAGCAGTACTTC.

The CDR3 bases are TGCGCCAGCAGCCAATCCCCCGTGAGCACAGATACGCAGTATTTT. This codes for CASSQSPVSTDTQYF. The chain employs TRBV4-1 and TRBJ2-3; D is uncertain. CDR1 is MGHRA, CDR2 YSYEKL, per germline. Trimming pared 2 bases from V and 0 bases from J, leaving 9 bases between. This CDR3 comprises 15 residues.

The J gene is TRBJ2-5, the V gene TRBV7-6, with TRBD1 matching 7 bases. V shed 4 bases and J 4 bases; nucleotides not matched to a gene: 6. The length of the CDR3 is 14 residues. Germline CDR1 and CDR2: SGHVS and FNYEAQ. CDR3 DNA: TGTGCCAGCAGCTCATCGACAGGGACAGAGACCCAGTACTTC. As protein: CASSSSTGTETQYF.

The gene calls are TRBV20-1 and TRBJ2-6, with D perhaps TRBD1 or TRBD2 (5 bases each). There are 14 residues in the CDR3. Per the germline V gene, CDR1 is DFQATT and CDR2 is SNEGSKA (reference sequence). V was pared by 3 bases and J by 4 bases, with 10 bases between. CDR3: CSARAGTGANVLTF. CDR3 nucleotides: TGCAGTGCTAGGGCAGGGACCGGGGCCAACGTCCTGACTTTC.